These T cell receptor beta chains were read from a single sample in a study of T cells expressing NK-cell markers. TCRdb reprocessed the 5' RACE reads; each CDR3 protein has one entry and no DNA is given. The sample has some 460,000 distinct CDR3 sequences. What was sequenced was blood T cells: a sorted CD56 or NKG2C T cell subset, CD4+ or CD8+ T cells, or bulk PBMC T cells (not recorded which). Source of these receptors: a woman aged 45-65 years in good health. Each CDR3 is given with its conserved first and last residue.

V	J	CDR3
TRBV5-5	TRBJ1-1	CASSLPGGGNTEAFF
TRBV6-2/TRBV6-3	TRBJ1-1	CASRGVSATEAFF
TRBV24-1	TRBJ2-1	CATSDSKSGKQFF
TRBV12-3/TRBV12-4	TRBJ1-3	CASSFRTVLSGNTIYF
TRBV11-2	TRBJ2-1	CASSLVGVGQFF
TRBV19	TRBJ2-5	CATLGLAGGPETQYF
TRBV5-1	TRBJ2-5	CASSPRPGTSGRALETQYF
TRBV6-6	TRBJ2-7	CASGTTVYEQYF
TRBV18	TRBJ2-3	CASSPLGGPDTQYF
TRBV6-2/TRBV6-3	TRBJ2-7	CASRKTSGPYEQYF
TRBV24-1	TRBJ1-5	CATSGRGRGDSNQPQHF
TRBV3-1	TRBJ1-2	CASSTWGGQHNGYTF
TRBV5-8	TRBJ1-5	CASSSTGWEDQPQHF
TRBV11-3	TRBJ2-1	CASSPSGIGDEQFF
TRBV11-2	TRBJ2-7	CASSSLASLRGKGYEQYF
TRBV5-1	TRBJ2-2	CASSPGQGGTANTGELFF
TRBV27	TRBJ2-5	CASSFAGVGETQYF
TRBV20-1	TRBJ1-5	CSASLQGRIGNQPQHF
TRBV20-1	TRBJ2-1	CSATQRTSGNNEQFF
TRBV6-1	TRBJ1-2	CASSVSAGGKANYGYTF
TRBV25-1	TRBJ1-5	CASSEPGRTDQPQHF
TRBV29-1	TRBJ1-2	CSVEPGGQPNYGYTF
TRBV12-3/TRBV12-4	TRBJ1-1	CASSLMGQGQVFF
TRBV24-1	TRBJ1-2	CATSDTSVQGPLYGYTF
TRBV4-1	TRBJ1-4	CASRFPGRTNEKLFF
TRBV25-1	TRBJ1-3	CASSVGVAGNTIYF
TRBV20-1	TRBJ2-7	CSVGRTPYEQYF
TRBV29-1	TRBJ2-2	CSARQGGSNGELFF
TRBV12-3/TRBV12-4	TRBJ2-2	CASERQLSGGELFF
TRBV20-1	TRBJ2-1	CSARKDRGPYNEQFF
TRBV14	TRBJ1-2	CASSGDYGYTF
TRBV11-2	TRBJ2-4	CASSSGGVAWLAKNIQYF
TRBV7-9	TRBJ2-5	CASSLLRDRETQYF
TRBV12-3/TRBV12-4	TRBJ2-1	CASSPDRGPSSYNEQFF
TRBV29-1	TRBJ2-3	CSVRRSSDTQYF
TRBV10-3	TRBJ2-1	CAISPGGVVNEQFF
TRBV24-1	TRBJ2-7	CATSDQRGTGSYEQYF
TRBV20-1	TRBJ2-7	CSAILPPSSYEQYF
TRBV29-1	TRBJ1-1	CSVHRAGEAFF
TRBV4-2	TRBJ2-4	CASSPILTGVVAKNIQYF
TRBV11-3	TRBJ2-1	CASSLQSGRTSNEQFF
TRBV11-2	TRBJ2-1	CASSLGTQMGLDNEQFF
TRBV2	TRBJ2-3	CASTKAGVEDTQYF
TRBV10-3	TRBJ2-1	CAISEAGTGTDEQFF
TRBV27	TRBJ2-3	CASSLFQDPGPDTQYF
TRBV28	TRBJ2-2	CASTLAGGLAGELFF
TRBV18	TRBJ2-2	CASSPGHFGGELFF
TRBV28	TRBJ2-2	CASLQTSGGNTGELFF
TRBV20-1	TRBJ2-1	CSASVVSGHEQFF
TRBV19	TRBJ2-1	CASSMPDTSYNEQFF
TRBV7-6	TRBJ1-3	CASGPGQGQANTIYF
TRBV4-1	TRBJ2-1	CASSQPDRNEQFF
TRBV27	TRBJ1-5	CASRGNTGQGARQPQHF
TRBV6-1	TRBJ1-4	CASRTTGGSEKLFF
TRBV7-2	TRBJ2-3	CASGRLRTDTQYF
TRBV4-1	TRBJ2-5	CASSQDLQGGGPRETQYF
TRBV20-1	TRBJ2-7	CSARDAQNRQYF
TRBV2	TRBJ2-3	CASRSGRRDTDTQYF
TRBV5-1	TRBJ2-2	CASSGTPRDTGELFF
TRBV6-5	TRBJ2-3	CASTSGTPRTDTQYF